The 18 T cell receptor beta chains in this list originate from one sample, sequenced in a study of vaccination and CD4 T cells after COVID-19 (dated by TCRdb to about 2022). According to the study, the label for this sample's treatment or condition signals: approximately 11-day PBMC culture with coronavirus spike peptide pools or control peptides (ViraFEST assay). To prepare the library, PCR was applied. This sample was sequenced with an Illumina iSeq 100. TCR sequencing of DNA from cultured CD4+ T cells used the Oncomine TCR Beta short-read assay at the Johns Hopkins FTIC core. The public reads were quality trimmed at Q25 with fastp and then assembled into clones with MiXCR by TCRdb, keeping productive beta chains. When rows share a CDR3 protein, they turn into one entry using the most common DNA and genes. Counted in this sample were roughly 7,500 distinct CDR3 sequences; about 70% of them appeared once. The top ten constitute 35% to 40% of the sample.

Antigens of these TCRs are unknown. The sequencing sample was made of CD4+ T cells from blood, cultured in vitro. The origin of the receptors is a human donor who had recovered from COVID-19.

The CDR3 loop is CSARRRVGRRNQPQHF. In nucleotides, the CDR3 is TGCAGTGCTAGACGGAGGGTAGGCAGAAGGAATCAGCCCCAGCATTTT. The chain combines TRBV20-1 with TRBJ1-5, with D unclear. This CDR3 spans 16 amino acids. CDR1 and CDR2 from the germline V gene are DFQATT and SNEGSKA (reference sequence). V lost 2 bases to trimming and J lost 4 bases, with 18 bases between them.

This chain joins TRBV27 and TRBJ2-1; 13 nucleotides match TRBD2. The V gene end was trimmed by 6 bases and the J gene end by 2 bases; junction bases not matched to a gene: 4. The CDR3 length is 16 residues. The V gene's germline CDR1 is MNHEY and CDR2 SMNVEV (reference sequence). The CDR3 DNA sequence: TGTGCCAGCAGGGGACTAGCGGGGACGACCTACAATGAGCAGTTCTTC. Residues: CASRGLAGTTYNEQFF.

This clonotype was counted between two and nine times. The rearrangement links TRBV2 to TRBJ2-7, with D tentatively TRBD1 (5 bases). Trimming shortened V by 4 bases and J by 2 bases, and 12 bases separated the two germline ends. Germline values: CDR1 SNHLY, CDR2 FYNNEI. There are 14 residues in the CDR3. The CDR3 region is CASSVYRLTYEQYF. The CDR3 DNA reads as TGTGCCAGCAGTGTCTACAGGCTTACCTACGAGCAGTACTTC.

This chain connects TRBV7-2 to TRBJ1-1; D might be TRBD1 (5 bases). This CDR3 has 13 amino acids. The germline V gene has CDR1 SGHTA and CDR2 FQGNSA. Trimming left V 3 bases short and J 10 bases short, with 15 bases between. The CDR3 bases are TGTGCCAGCAGCTTCAGCCGAGACAGCCTAGCTTTCTTT. Its translation: CASSFSRDSLAFF.

This rearrangement joins TRBV6-5 to TRBJ1-2; D remains unclear. CDR1 MNHEY and CDR2 SVGAGI come from the germline V gene. There are 16 residues in the CDR3. Trimming removed 0 bases at V and 4 bases at J, with 15 bases between. CDR3 bases: TGTGCCAGCAGTTACTCTGGGCCCCCTTACTTCTATGGCTACACCTTC. As protein: CASSYSGPPYFYGYTF.

The rearrangement links TRBV7-8 to TRBJ1-2, with D hard to call. The germline V and J ends were trimmed by 0 bases and 5 bases, with 10 bases remaining between them. CDR1 is SGHVS, CDR2 FQNEAQ, per germline. The CDR3 totals 14 residues. The CDR3 DNA is TGTGCCAGCAGCTTAGCGATAACCGTGTATGGCTACACCTTC. It encodes CASSLAITVYGYTF.

The chain recombines TRBV30 with TRBJ2-1; a possible D gene is TRBD1 (6 bases). V lost 2 bases, J lost 12 bases, and 14 bases lay in between. The germline CDR1 and CDR2 sequences are GTSNPN and SVGIG (reference sequence). CDR3 length equals 12 residues. The CDR3 coding sequence is TGTGCCTGGAGTTCGACAGGTTGGGGGCAGTTCTTC. This codes for CAWSSTGWGQFF.

The chain is built from TRBV20-1 and TRBJ1-2; TRBD1 aligns across 9 bases. V lost 0 bases to trimming and J lost 8 bases; unmatched junction nucleotides: 13. Looked up from germline, CDR1 is DFQATT and CDR2 is SNEGSKA (reference sequence). This CDR3 contains 16 residues. CDR3 region: CSAREPPGQGIGGYTF. The CDR3 DNA follows: TGCAGTGCTAGAGAACCTCCGGGACAGGGTATAGGAGGCTACACCTTC.

This clonotype has only one observation. CDR3 coding DNA: TGTGCCAGCACCTGGACTGATTCACCCCTCCACTTT. Amino acids: CASTWTDSPLHF. This chain connects TRBV2 to TRBJ1-6; D remains unclear. This CDR3 region has 12 residues. The germline V gene encodes CDR1 SNHLY and CDR2 FYNNEI. Trimming removed 7 bases at V and 8 bases at J, with 9 bases between.

This clonotype rates as medium-sized. This sequence joins TRBV20-1 and TRBJ1-2, with 7 bases that match TRBD1. Trimming removed 4 bases from V and 6 bases from J; junction bases left unmatched: 14. Germline V CDR1 and CDR2: DFQATT, SNEGSKA (reference sequence). This CDR3 has 15 residues. The CDR3 protein is CSAISTPDREDGYTF. The CDR3 DNA reads TGCAGTGCTATATCCACCCCCGACAGGGAGGATGGCTACACCTTC.

This chain joins TRBV6-1 and TRBJ1-2; 8 bases are shared with TRBD1. There are 15 residues in the CDR3. Losses at the gene ends were 6 bases for V and 7 bases for J; bases not matched to a gene: 13. Germline CDR1 MNHNS, CDR2 SASEGT. CDR3 nucleotides: TGTGCCAGCAGGGACTACAGGGGGGACAGTAGTGGCTACACCTTC. Its protein is CASRDYRGDSSGYTF.

The chain employs TRBV2 and TRBJ2-5; 15 bases are shared with TRBD2. The V gene's germline CDR1 is SNHLY and CDR2 FYNNEI. The V and J ends lost 4 bases and 7 bases, in that order; junction bases with no gene match: 4. CDR3 length: 15 amino acids. In nucleotides, the CDR3 is TGTGCCAGCAGTGCTGGGACTAGCGGGGGGCGGACCCAGTACTTC. Its translation is CASSAGTSGGRTQYF.

V is TRBV4-2 and J is TRBJ2-4; D not certain. Germline CDR1 reads LGHNA; CDR2 reads YNFKEQ. The CDR3 contains 13 residues. V was shortened by 3 bases and J by 0 bases, with 3 bases between the two germline ends. In DNA form, the CDR3 reads TGTGCCAGCAGCCAGGGAGCCAAAAACATTCAGTACTTC. Its translation is CASSQGAKNIQYF.

The chain is built from TRBV30 and TRBJ1-2; D gene uncertain. The germline V gene encodes CDR1 GTSNPN and CDR2 SVGIG (reference sequence). V shed 4 bases and J shed 1 base, with 16 bases lying between them. The CDR3 runs 15 residues. The DNA of the CDR3 is TGTGCCTGGACCAACCCTTATGGGATTAACTATGGCTACACCTTC. Its protein is CAWTNPYGINYGYTF.

The chain couples TRBV5-1 to TRBJ2-7, with D perhaps matching TRBD1 (7 bases). Germline V gives CDR1 SGHRS, CDR2 YFSETQ. V was shortened by 5 bases and J by 3 bases, with 15 bases between the two germline ends. The CDR3 sequence is 14 residues long. The CDR3 protein is CASRGLGQSYEQYF. The CDR3 nucleotides are TGCGCCAGCAGGGGACTGGGACAGAGCTACGAGCAGTACTTC.

The chain links TRBV27 to TRBJ1-1; possible D gene TRBD1, 5 bases. There are 13 residues in the CDR3. Germline CDR1 reads MNHEY; CDR2 reads SMNVEV (reference sequence). V was trimmed by 2 bases and J by 7 bases, leaving 11 bases between them. CDR3 sequence (DNA): TGTGCCAGCAGTTTACAGGGAAGTCTTGAAGCTTTCTTT. Translation gives CASSLQGSLEAFF.

The chain joins TRBV25-1 to TRBJ1-1; no clear D gene. The CDR3 consists of 13 residues. V gave up 5 bases and J gave up 5 bases, with 12 bases separating them. Per germline, CDR1 MGHDK and CDR2 SYGVNS. The CDR3 reads CASSREWGTEAFF. The DNA for the CDR3 is TGTGCCAGCAGTAGGGAGTGGGGAACTGAAGCTTTCTTT.

V usage is TRBV19 and J usage is TRBJ1-6; D is unresolved. V was trimmed by 3 bases and J by 10 bases, leaving 10 bases between them. From germline, CDR1 is LNHDA and CDR2 SQIVND (reference sequence). The CDR3 is 13 residues long. The CDR3: CASSMDFGSPLHF. CDR3 bases: TGTGCCAGTAGTATGGACTTTGGGTCACCCCTCCACTTT.